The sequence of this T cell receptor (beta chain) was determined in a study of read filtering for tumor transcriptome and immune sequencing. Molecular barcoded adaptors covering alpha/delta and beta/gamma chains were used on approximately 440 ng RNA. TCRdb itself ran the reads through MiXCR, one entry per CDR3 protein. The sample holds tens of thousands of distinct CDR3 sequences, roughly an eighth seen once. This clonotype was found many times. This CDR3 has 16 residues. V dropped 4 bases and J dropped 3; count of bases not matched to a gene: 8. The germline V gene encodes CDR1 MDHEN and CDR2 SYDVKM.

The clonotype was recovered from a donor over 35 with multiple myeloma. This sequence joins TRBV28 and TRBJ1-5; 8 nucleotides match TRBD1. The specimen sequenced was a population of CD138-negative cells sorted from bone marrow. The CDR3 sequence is CASSSYGTGDNQPQHF. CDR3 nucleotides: TGTGCCAGCAGTTCGTACGGGACAGGTGACAATCAGCCCCAGCATTTT.